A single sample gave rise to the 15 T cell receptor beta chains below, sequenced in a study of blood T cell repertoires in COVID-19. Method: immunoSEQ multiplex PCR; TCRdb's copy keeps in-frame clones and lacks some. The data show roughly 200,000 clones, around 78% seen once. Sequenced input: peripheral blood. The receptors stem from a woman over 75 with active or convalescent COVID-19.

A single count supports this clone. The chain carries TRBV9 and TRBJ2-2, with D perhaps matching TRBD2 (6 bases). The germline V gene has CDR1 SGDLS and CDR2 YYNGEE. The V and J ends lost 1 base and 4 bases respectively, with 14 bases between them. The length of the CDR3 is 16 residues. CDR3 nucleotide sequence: TGTGCCAGCAGCGTATTTCCGGGAGTGGCCACCGGGGAGCTGTTTTTT. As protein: CASSVFPGVATGELFF.

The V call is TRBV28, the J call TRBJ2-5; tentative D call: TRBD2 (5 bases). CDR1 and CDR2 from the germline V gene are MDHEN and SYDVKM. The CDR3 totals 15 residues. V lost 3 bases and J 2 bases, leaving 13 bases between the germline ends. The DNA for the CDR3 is TGTGCCAGCAGTTTTATGGGTCGGACTCAAGAGACCCAGTACTTC. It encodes CASSFMGRTQETQYF.

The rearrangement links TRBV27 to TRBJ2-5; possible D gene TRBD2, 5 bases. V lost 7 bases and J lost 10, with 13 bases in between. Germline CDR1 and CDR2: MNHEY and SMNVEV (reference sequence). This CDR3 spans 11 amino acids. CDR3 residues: CASIRAGVQYF. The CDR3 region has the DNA TGTGCCAGCATAAGGGCCGGGGTCCAGTACTTC.

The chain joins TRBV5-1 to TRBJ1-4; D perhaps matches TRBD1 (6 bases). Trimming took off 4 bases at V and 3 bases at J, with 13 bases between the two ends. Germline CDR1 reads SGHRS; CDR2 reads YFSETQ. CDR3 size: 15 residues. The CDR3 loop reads CASSPQGFPNEKLFF. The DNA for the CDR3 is TGCGCCAGCAGCCCACAGGGTTTCCCTAATGAAAAACTGTTTTTT.

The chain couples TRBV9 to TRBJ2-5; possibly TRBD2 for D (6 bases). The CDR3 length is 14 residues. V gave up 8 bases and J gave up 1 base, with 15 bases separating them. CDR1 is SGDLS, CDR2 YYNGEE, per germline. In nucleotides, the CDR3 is TGTGCCAGTAACGGGGGAATTCCCCAAGAGACCCAGTACTTC. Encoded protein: CASNGGIPQETQYF.

This CDR3 reads CASSPRGFANYGYTF. DNA of the CDR3: TGTGCCAGCAGCCCACGGGGGTTTGCTAACTATGGCTACACCTTC. The rearrangement joins TRBV7-8 to TRBJ1-2; D possibly corresponds to TRBD1 (5 bases). This CDR3 is built from 15 residues. Trimming took 5 bases from V and 0 from J, leaving 13 bases between them. CDR1 and CDR2 (germline): SGHVS, FQNEAQ.

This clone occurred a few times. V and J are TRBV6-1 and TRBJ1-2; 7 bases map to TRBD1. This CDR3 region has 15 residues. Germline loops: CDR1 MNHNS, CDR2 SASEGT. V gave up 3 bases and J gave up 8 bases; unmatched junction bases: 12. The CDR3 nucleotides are TGTGCCAGCAGTGATCTGGGACAGAGTTATTTGGGCTACACCTTC. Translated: CASSDLGQSYLGYTF.

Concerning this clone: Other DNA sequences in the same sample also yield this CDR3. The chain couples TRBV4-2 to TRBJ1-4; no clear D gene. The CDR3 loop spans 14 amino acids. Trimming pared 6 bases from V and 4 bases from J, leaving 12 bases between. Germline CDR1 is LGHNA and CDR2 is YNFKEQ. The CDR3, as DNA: TGTGCCAGCAGTCTCGAAGCCTTTAATGAAAAACTGTTTTTT. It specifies CASSLEAFNEKLFF.

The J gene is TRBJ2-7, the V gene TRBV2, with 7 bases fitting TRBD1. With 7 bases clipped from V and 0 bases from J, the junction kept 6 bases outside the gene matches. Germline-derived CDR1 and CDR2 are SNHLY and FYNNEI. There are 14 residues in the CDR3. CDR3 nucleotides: TGTGCCAGCAAACCGGACAGGAGCTCCTACGAGCAGTACTTC. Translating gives CASKPDRSSYEQYF. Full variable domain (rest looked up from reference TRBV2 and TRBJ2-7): EPEVTQTPSHQVTQMGQEVILRCVPISNHLYFYWYRQILGQKVEFLVSFYNNEISEKSEIFDDQFSVERPDGSNFTLKIRSTKLEDSAMYFCASKPDRSSYEQYFGPGTRLTVT.

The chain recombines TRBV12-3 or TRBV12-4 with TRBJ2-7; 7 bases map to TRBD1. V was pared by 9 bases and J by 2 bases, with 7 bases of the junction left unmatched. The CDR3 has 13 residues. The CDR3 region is CASSQGRTYEQYF. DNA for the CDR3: TGTGCCAGTTCACAGGGGCGAACCTACGAGCAGTACTTC.

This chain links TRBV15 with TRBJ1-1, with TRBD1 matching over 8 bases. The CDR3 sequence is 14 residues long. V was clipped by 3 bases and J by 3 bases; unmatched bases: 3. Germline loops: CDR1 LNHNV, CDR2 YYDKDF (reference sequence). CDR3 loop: CATSRGQVYTEAFF. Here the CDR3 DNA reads TGTGCCACCAGCAGGGGACAGGTCTACACTGAAGCTTTCTTT.

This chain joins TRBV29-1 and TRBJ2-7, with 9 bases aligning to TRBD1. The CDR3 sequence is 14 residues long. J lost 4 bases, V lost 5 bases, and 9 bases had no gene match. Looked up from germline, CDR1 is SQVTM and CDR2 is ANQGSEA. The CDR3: CSVFLQGAQYEQYF. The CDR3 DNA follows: TGCAGCGTTTTCCTACAGGGGGCGCAGTACGAGCAGTACTTC.

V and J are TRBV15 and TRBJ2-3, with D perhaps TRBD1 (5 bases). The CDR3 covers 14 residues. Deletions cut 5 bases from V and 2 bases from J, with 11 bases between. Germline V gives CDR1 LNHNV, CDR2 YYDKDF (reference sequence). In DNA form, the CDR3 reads TGTGCCACCAGCTTTGGCAGGGACACAGATACGCAGTATTTT. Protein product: CATSFGRDTDTQYF. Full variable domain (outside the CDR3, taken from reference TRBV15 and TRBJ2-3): DAMVIQNPRYQVTQFGKPVTLSCSQTLNHNVMYWYQQKSSQAPKLLFHYYDKDFNNEADTPDNFQSRRPNTSFCFLDIRSPGLGDTAMYLCATSFGRDTDTQYFGPGTRLTVL.

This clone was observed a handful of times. CDR3 nucleotide sequence: TGTGCCAGCAGCTGGGGAGGGATGATGGCCATTTCACCCCTCCACTTT. Protein sequence: CASSWGGMMAISPLHF. V is TRBV28 and J is TRBJ1-6; no definite D call. Trimming stripped 6 bases from V and 9 bases from J, with 21 bases between. CDR1 MDHEN and CDR2 SYDVKM come from the germline V gene. The CDR3 is 16 residues long. Full variable domain (missing parts from reference TRBV28 and TRBJ1-6): DVKVTQSSRYLVKRTGEKVFLECVQDMDHENMFWYRQDPGLGLRLIYFSYDVKMKEKGDIPEGYSVSREKKERFSLILESASTNQTSMYLCASSWGGMMAISPLHFGNGTRLTVT.

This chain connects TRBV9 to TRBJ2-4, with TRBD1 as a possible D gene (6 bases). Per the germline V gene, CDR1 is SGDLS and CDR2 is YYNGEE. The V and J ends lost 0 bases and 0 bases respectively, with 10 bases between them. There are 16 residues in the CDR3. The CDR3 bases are TGTGCCAGCAGCGTAGCTCCAGGGGTAGCCAAAAACATTCAGTACTTC. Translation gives CASSVAPGVAKNIQYF.